A single sample is the source of the 32 T cell receptor beta chains below, sequenced in a study of shared clonotypes between healthy human individuals. Method: immunoSEQ multiplex PCR; TCRdb's copy keeps in-frame clones and lacks some. Among some 2 million clones listed, less than 95% were seen once. CD8 cells classed as naive were CD45RO-negative and positively selected for CCR7, excluding terminally differentiated effector memory CD45RA+ cells. Specimen: naive CD8+ T cells sorted from blood. The receptors derive from a man younger than 35 in good health.

J is TRBJ1-5 and V is TRBV27; 10 nucleotides align to TRBD1. V dropped 6 bases and J dropped 6; count of bases not matched to a gene: 2. The CDR3 extends over 13 amino acids. Germline CDR1 is MNHEY and CDR2 is SMNVEV (reference sequence). CDR3 in DNA: TGTGCCAGCAGGAGACAGGGGGCTCAGCCCCAGCATTTT. It is translated as CASRRQGAQPQHF.

The chain has TRBV7-9 and TRBJ2-5, with D unclear. The V end lost 11 bases, the J end lost 5 bases, and 12 bases lay between the germline ends. Germline-derived CDR1 and CDR2 are SEHNR and FQNEAQ (reference sequence). CDR3 length: 11 residues. The CDR3 sequence is CAGLEQETQYF. The CDR3 nucleotides are TGTGCCGGCCTTGAACAGGAGACCCAGTACTTC.

This chain uses TRBV14 with TRBJ2-1, with unresolved D. The V gene lost 4 bases and the J gene lost 3 bases, with 7 bases spanning the gap. Germline CDR1 SGHDN, CDR2 FVKESK. The CDR3 spans 13 residues. The CDR3 region is CASSPKGYNEQFF. The CDR3 bases are TGTGCCAGCAGCCCGAAGGGCTACAATGAGCAGTTCTTC. Looking up the rest from reference TRBV14 and TRBJ2-1 gives the full variable domain: EAGVTQFPSHSVIEKGQTVTLRCDPISGHDNLYWYRRVMGKEIKFLLHFVKESKQDESGMPNNRFLAERTGGTYSTLKVQPAELEDSGVYFCASSPKGYNEQFFGPGTRLTVL.

This CDR3 reads CASSYEGQGGGNEQFF. The CDR3, as DNA: TGTGCCAGCAGTTACGAGGGACAGGGAGGGGGCAATGAGCAGTTCTTC. The chain combines TRBV6-5 with TRBJ2-1, with 9 bases that match TRBD1. The length of the CDR3 is 16 residues. Losses at the gene ends were 2 bases for V and 6 bases for J; bases not matched to a gene: 8. CDR1 is MNHEY, CDR2 SVGAGI, per germline.

The chain couples TRBV12-5 to TRBJ2-7; TRBD1 aligns across 11 bases. Germline V gene lookup returns CDR1 LGHNT and CDR2 FRNRAP. The CDR3 has 17 residues. The junction had 11 bases not matched to a gene; V was cut back by 7 bases and J by 0 bases. The CDR3 DNA is TGTGCTAGTGCCGACGCGGACAGGGGGCTCAGCTCCTACGAGCAGTACTTC. Encoded protein: CASADADRGLSSYEQYF. The entire variable domain, with the rest obtained from reference TRBV12-5 and TRBJ2-7, is as follows: DARVTQTPRHKVTEMGQEVTMRCQPILGHNTVFWYRQTMMQGLELLAYFRNRAPLDDSGMPKDRFSAEMPDATLATLKIQPSEPRDSAVYFCASADADRGLSSYEQYFGPGTRLTVT.

With respect to this clone: Other DNA sequences in the same sample also yield this CDR3. CDR3 sequence reads: CASSEQGDEQFF. The CDR3 DNA sequence: TGTGCCAGCAGCGAACAGGGTGATGAGCAGTTCTTC. The chain couples TRBV9 to TRBJ2-1; D possibly corresponds to TRBD1 (6 bases). CDR1 is SGDLS, CDR2 YYNGEE, per germline. Trimming took off 3 bases at V and 8 bases at J, with 9 bases between the two ends. There are 12 residues in the CDR3.

The V gene is TRBV4-2, the J gene TRBJ2-7; 7 nucleotides match TRBD2. The V segment lost 0 bases and the J segment 3 bases; nucleotides outside the gene matches: 14. The CDR3 has 18 amino acids. CDR1 and CDR2 from the germline V gene are LGHNA and YNFKEQ. CDR3 protein: CASSQEGFAGLHNYEQYF. CDR3 nucleotide sequence: TGTGCCAGCAGCCAAGAGGGTTTTGCGGGACTACACAACTACGAGCAGTACTTC.

This chain links TRBV16 with TRBJ2-7, with D possibly matching TRBD1 (6 bases). Germline CDR1 and CDR2: KGHSY and FQNENV. V lost 0 bases, J lost 5 bases, and 11 bases lay in between. The CDR3 consists of 14 residues. CDR3 protein: CASSQSNRVNEQYF. The CDR3 bases are TGTGCCAGCAGCCAATCGAACAGGGTCAACGAGCAGTACTTC.

This rearrangement joins TRBV2 to TRBJ2-7; D is unresolved. Germline CDR1 reads SNHLY; CDR2 reads FYNNEI. The CDR3 length is 13 residues. V was trimmed by 4 bases and J by 2 bases, leaving 9 bases between them. The DNA of the CDR3 is TGTGCCAGCAGTGGCGCAGGAGCCTACGAGCAGTACTTC. Its translation: CASSGAGAYEQYF. Full variable domain (missing parts from reference TRBV2 and TRBJ2-7): EPEVTQTPSHQVTQMGQEVILRCVPISNHLYFYWYRQILGQKVEFLVSFYNNEISEKSEIFDDQFSVERPDGSNFTLKIRSTKLEDSAMYFCASSGAGAYEQYFGPGTRLTVT.

For this clone: The junction shows a germline mismatch at one end, possibly a read error. The chain is built from TRBV18 and TRBJ2-7; D is perhaps TRBD1 (6 bases). This CDR3 contains 15 residues. Germline V gene lookup returns CDR1 KGHSH and CDR2 LQKENI. As DNA, the CDR3 is TGTGCCACCTCAGTGGGGGCCCAGGTATCCTACGAGCAGTACTTC. Residues: CATSVGAQVSYEQYF. The full variable domain, completed using reference TRBV18 and TRBJ2-7, is NAGVMQNPRHLVRRRGQEARLRCSPMKGHSHVYWYRQLPEEGLKFMVYLQKENIIDESGMPKERFSAEFPKEGPSILRIQQVVRGDSAAYFCATSVGAQVSYEQYFGPGTRLTVT.

The rearrangement uses TRBV6-5 and TRBJ2-7, with 10 bases matching TRBD2. Germline V gene data show CDR1 as MNHEY and CDR2 as SVGAGI. The junction had 6 bases not matched to a gene; V was cut back by 0 bases and J by 7 bases. The length of the CDR3 is 15 residues. The CDR3 DNA is TGTGCCAGCAGTTACTCGTCCAGCGGGAGGGTAGAGCAGTACTTC. It codes for CASSYSSSGRVEQYF.

The V gene is TRBV27, the J gene TRBJ2-3; tentative D call: TRBD2 (6 bases). The ends were cut back, 6 bases at V and 0 bases at J, with 10 bases in the middle. Germline-derived CDR1 and CDR2 are MNHEY and SMNVEV (reference sequence). The CDR3 has 14 residues. The CDR3 sequence is CASSSGYSTDTQYF. The CDR3 nucleotides are TGTGCCAGCAGCAGCGGGTATAGCACAGATACGCAGTATTTT.

The chain links TRBV4-1 to TRBJ2-1; 14 bases agree with TRBD2. V shed 4 bases and J 4 bases; nucleotides not matched to a gene: 12. Germline V gives CDR1 MGHRA, CDR2 YSYEKL. This CDR3 is 19 amino acids long. The CDR3 DNA reads as TGCGCCAGCAGCCTTACGGACAGGGGACTAGCGGGGGTTTACAATGAGCAGTTCTTC. It translates to CASSLTDRGLAGVYNEQFF.

The V and J genes are TRBV27 and TRBJ2-7; 7 bases agree with TRBD1. With 3 bases clipped from V and 4 bases from J, the junction kept 6 bases outside the gene matches. This CDR3 comprises 14 residues. Germline V CDR1 and CDR2: MNHEY, SMNVEV (reference sequence). The CDR3 nucleotides are TGTGCCAGCAGTTTGGGACAGAATTTTTACGAGCAGTACTTC. As protein: CASSLGQNFYEQYF.

About this clone: The junction and the germline gene differ at one end; a read error may be behind it. The CDR3 loop reads CASSTYSGLLRYTF. The CDR3 region has the DNA TGTGCTAGCAGCACCTACTCAGGGCTCCTCCGCTACACCTTC. The V call is TRBV7-7, the J call TRBJ1-2, with D tentatively TRBD1 (5 bases). There are 14 residues in the CDR3. Germline CDR1 is SSHAT and CDR2 is FNYEAQ (reference sequence). Full variable domain (remainder filled in from reference TRBV7-7 and TRBJ1-2): GAGVSQSPRYKVTKRGQDVTLRCDPISSHATLYWYQQALGQGPEFLTYFNYEAQPDKSGLPSDRFSAERPEGSISTLTIQRTEQRDSAMYRCASSTYSGLLRYTFGSGTRLTVV.

The rearrangement uses TRBV11-2 and TRBJ2-1; D perhaps matches TRBD1 (6 bases). The germline CDR1 and CDR2 sequences are SGHAT and FQNNGV. This CDR3 spans 17 amino acids. Trimming took off 0 bases at V and 1 base at J, with 13 bases between the two ends. CDR3 coding DNA: TGTGCCAGCAGCTTAGAAAACAGGGTGAGGTCCTACAATGAGCAGTTCTTC. Protein: CASSLENRVRSYNEQFF. The full variable domain, with the rest looked up from reference TRBV11-2 and TRBJ2-1, is EAGVAQSPRYKIIEKRQSVAFWCNPISGHATLYWYQQILGQGPKLLIQFQNNGVVDDSQLPKDRFSAERLKGVDSTLKIQPAKLEDSAVYLCASSLENRVRSYNEQFFGPGTRLTVL.

The genes are TRBV10-3 and TRBJ1-2; 9 nucleotides match TRBD1. The germline V gene has CDR1 ENHRY and CDR2 SYGVKD. The CDR3 extends over 16 amino acids. V shed 6 bases and J 1 base; nucleotides not matched to a gene: 9. This CDR3 is CAISLGQGMSNYGYTF. The CDR3, as DNA: TGTGCCATCAGCCTCGGACAGGGGATGAGTAACTATGGCTACACCTTC.

This chain uses TRBV4-1 with TRBJ2-3, with D possibly TRBD2 on 6 matching bases. The CDR3 consists of 16 residues. Trimming took off 7 bases at V and 4 bases at J, with 21 bases between the two ends. The germline CDR1 and CDR2 sequences are MGHRA and YSYEKL. CDR3 DNA: TGCGCCAGCAAAATGCTCCCCCTGGGGGAGGCAGATACGCAGTATTTT. Translated: CASKMLPLGEADTQYF.

This clone was recorded only once. The J gene is TRBJ1-1, the V gene TRBV19; TRBD1 matches 8 bases. Germline assignment: CDR1 LNHDA and CDR2 SQIVND (reference sequence). The J segment lost 11 bases and the V segment lost 3 bases, leaving 14 bases of the junction unmatched. This CDR3 has 15 amino acids. The DNA of the CDR3 is TGTGCCAGTAGTATGGGGACAGGAGCGTACCGAGACGCTTTCTTT. This codes for CASSMGTGAYRDAFF. The full variable domain, its missing parts supplied by reference TRBV19 and TRBJ1-1, is DGGITQSPKYLFRKEGQNVTLSCEQNLNHDAMYWYRQDPGQGLRLIYYSQIVNDFQKGDIAEGYSVSREKKESFPLTVTSAQKNPTAFYLCASSMGTGAYRDAFFGQGTRLTVV.

Only a few counts were recorded for this clone. The chain recombines TRBV25-1 with TRBJ2-5; D is uncertain. V was shortened by 7 bases and J by 5 bases, with 5 bases between the two germline ends. CDR3 length: 10 amino acids. Germline CDR1 is MGHDK and CDR2 is SYGVNS. CDR3 residues: CASTGETQYF. CDR3 coding DNA: TGTGCCAGCACTGGGGAGACCCAGTACTTC.

The chain links TRBV27 to TRBJ2-3; 9 positions agree with TRBD1. V shed 7 bases, J shed 6 bases, and the junction held 14 bases outside the gene matches. This CDR3 comprises 16 residues. Germline CDR1 is MNHEY and CDR2 is SMNVEV (reference sequence). This chain's CDR3 is CASNPAVGTGTDTQYF. As DNA, the CDR3 is TGTGCCAGCAATCCTGCAGTCGGGACAGGGACCGATACGCAGTATTTT.

The rearrangement links TRBV5-8 to TRBJ2-2, with 8 bases that match TRBD1. CDR3 length equals 15 residues. Per germline, CDR1 SGHTS and CDR2 YDEGEE. J lost 3 bases, V lost 4 bases, and 5 bases had no gene match. CDR3 amino acids: CASSPGQVDTGELFF. CDR3 in DNA: TGTGCCAGCAGCCCGGGACAGGTCGACACCGGGGAGCTGTTTTTT.

V gene TRBV7-9 combines with J gene TRBJ1-1, with D hard to call. The V end was cut by 2 bases, the J end by 0 bases, with 13 bases between. Germline CDR1 reads SEHNR; CDR2 reads FQNEAQ (reference sequence). The CDR3 consists of 16 residues. The CDR3 here is CASSLYIGQLNTEAFF. The CDR3 DNA is TGTGCCAGCAGCTTATATATCGGGCAGCTGAACACTGAAGCTTTCTTT.

The chain carries TRBV29-1 and TRBJ2-7; 8 nucleotides align to TRBD1. J was trimmed by 6 bases and V by 5 bases; bases with no gene match: 3. The CDR3 runs 11 residues. Germline V gene sequence: CDR1 SQVTM, CDR2 ANQGSEA. The CDR3 DNA follows: TGCAGCGTTTCTACAGGGGGCGAGCAGTACTTC. Its translation is CSVSTGGEQYF.

The chain couples TRBV5-6 to TRBJ1-3; D remains ambiguous. The V and J ends lost 1 base and 0 bases respectively, with 5 bases between them. Germline V gene lookup returns CDR1 SGHDT and CDR2 YYEEEE. This CDR3 is built from 14 residues. CDR3 in DNA: TGTGCCAGCAGCTTGATAGACTCTGGAAACACCATATATTTT. Protein: CASSLIDSGNTIYF.

In its sample, this clone was seen a few times. This sequence joins TRBV10-3 and TRBJ1-6; 8 bases fit TRBD1. This CDR3 is 16 amino acids long. V shed 0 bases and J 3 bases; nucleotides not matched to a gene: 1. Germline V gene lookup returns CDR1 ENHRY and CDR2 SYGVKD. This CDR3 is CAISESGTGYNSPLHF. For the CDR3, the DNA is TGTGCCATCAGTGAGTCGGGGACAGGCTATAATTCACCCCTCCACTTT.

The rearrangement joins TRBV13 to TRBJ2-2, with D tentatively TRBD2 (6 bases). V was cut by 6 bases and J by 3 bases, with 11 bases left in between. The CDR3 sequence is 14 residues long. CDR1 and CDR2 (germline): PRHDT, FYEKMQ (reference sequence). CDR3 sequence reads: CASRAGGDTGELFF. CDR3 DNA sequence: TGTGCCAGCAGAGCAGGCGGGGACACCGGGGAGCTGTTTTTT.

The chain joins TRBV6-1 to TRBJ2-7; 7 nucleotides agree with TRBD2. The CDR3 is made up of 17 amino acids. Per germline, CDR1 MNHNS and CDR2 SASEGT. J was trimmed by 3 bases and V by 1 base; bases with no gene match: 12. CDR3 region: CASSEGSGDRYLYEQYF. The CDR3 DNA reads as TGTGCCAGCAGTGAAGGCAGCGGGGACCGATACCTCTACGAGCAGTACTTC.

This rearrangement joins TRBV4-1 to TRBJ2-5, with D possibly TRBD2 on 6 matching bases. Per germline, CDR1 MGHRA and CDR2 YSYEKL. Trimming left V 0 bases short and J 9 bases short, with 14 bases between. The CDR3 runs 14 residues. The CDR3 sequence is CASSQERLVEAQYF. CDR3 sequence (DNA): TGCGCCAGCAGCCAAGAGAGACTAGTTGAGGCCCAGTACTTC.

This chain uses TRBV5-6 with TRBJ2-7; D is ambiguous. CDR3 size: 14 residues. Germline values: CDR1 SGHDT, CDR2 YYEEEE. V lost 2 bases and J 0 bases, leaving 9 bases between the germline ends. CDR3 nucleotide sequence: TGTGCCAGCAGCTTTCAACTCAGCTCCTACGAGCAGTACTTC. Amino acid sequence: CASSFQLSSYEQYF.

The chain is built from TRBV9 and TRBJ2-5, with TRBD2 matching 8 bases. The J segment lost 1 base and the V segment lost 4 bases, leaving 9 bases of the junction unmatched. This CDR3 region has 16 residues. In germline, CDR1 is SGDLS, CDR2 YYNGEE. The CDR3 bases are TGTGCCAGCAGCCCCGGGAGGGAGGGGCCCCAAGAGACCCAGTACTTC. Amino acids: CASSPGREGPQETQYF.

This clone was observed a single time. This rearrangement joins TRBV13 to TRBJ2-5; D gene unclear. The V gene lost 4 bases and the J gene lost 5 bases, with 8 bases spanning the gap. From germline, CDR1 is PRHDT and CDR2 FYEKMQ (reference sequence). The CDR3 is made up of 12 amino acids. CDR3 coding DNA: TGTGCCAGCAGCTCAGCCGGGGAGACCCAGTACTTC. Its translation: CASSSAGETQYF.